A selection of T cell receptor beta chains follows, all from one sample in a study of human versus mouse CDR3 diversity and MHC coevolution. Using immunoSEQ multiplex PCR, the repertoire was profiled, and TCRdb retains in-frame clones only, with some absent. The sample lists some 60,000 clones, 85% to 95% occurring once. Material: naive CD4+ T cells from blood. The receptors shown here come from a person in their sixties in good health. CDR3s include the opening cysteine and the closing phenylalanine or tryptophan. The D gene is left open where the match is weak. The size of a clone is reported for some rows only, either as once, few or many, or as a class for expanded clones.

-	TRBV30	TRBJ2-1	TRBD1	CAWEGQGRGYNEQFF	TGTGCCTGGGAGGGACAGGGAAGAGGCTACAATGAGCAGTTCTTC
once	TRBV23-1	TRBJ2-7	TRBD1	CASSQPEDRDERNEQYF	TGCGCCAGCAGTCAACCTGAGGACAGGGACGAGAGAAACGAGCAGTACTTC
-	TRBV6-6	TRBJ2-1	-	CASSRLLAGEQFF	TGTGCCAGCAGCCGGCTTCTGGCGGGCGAGCAGTTCTTC
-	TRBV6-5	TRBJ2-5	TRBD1	CASSRGQRQETQYF	TGTGCCAGCAGCCGGGGACAGCGGCAAGAGACCCAGTACTTC
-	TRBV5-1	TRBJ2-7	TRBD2	CASSSTGLAGGKYEQYF	TGCGCCAGCAGCTCCACGGGACTAGCGGGAGGGAAGTACGAGCAGTACTTC
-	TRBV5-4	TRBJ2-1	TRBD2	CASSDPLAGGHGEQFF	TGTGCCAGCAGCGACCCCCTAGCGGGAGGTCACGGTGAGCAGTTCTTC
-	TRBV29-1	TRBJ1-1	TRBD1	CSARQGVSDTEAFF	TGCAGCGCGAGACAGGGGGTCTCGGACACTGAAGCTTTCTTT
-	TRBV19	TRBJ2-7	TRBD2	CASSIASGKSSYEQYF	TGTGCCAGTAGTATAGCTAGCGGGAAGAGCTCCTACGAGCAGTACTTC
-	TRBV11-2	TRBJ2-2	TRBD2	CASSPGGIDTGELFF	TGTGCCAGCAGCCCGGGGGGGATAGACACCGGGGAGCTGTTTTTT
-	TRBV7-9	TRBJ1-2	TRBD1	CASSPRPAGGYGYTF	TGTGCCAGCAGCCCTCGGCCGGCAGGGGGCTATGGCTACACCTTC
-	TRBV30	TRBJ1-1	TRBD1	CAWSSGTGGFWTEAFF	TGTGCCTGGAGTTCCGGGACAGGGGGCTTTTGGACTGAAGCTTTCTTT
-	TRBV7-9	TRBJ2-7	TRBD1	CASSNPPRSRQGALYEQYF	TGTGCCAGCAGCAACCCACCCCGTTCACGACAGGGGGCGTTGTACGAGCAGTACTTC
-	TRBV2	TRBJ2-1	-	CASSGDSYTTRNEQFF	TGTGCCAGCAGCGGAGACAGCTACACCACTCGGAATGAGCAGTTCTTC
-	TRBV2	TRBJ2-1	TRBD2	CASSEARGTSGSFYEQFF	TGTGCCAGCAGTGAAGCCCGCGGGACTAGCGGGAGTTTCTATGAGCAGTTCTTC
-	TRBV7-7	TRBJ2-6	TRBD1	CASSLGGTGAGANVLTF	TGTGCCAGCAGCTTAGGCGGGACAGGGGCCGGGGCCAACGTCCTGACTTTC
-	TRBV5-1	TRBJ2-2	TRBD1	CASSVTGGTGGELFF	TGCGCCAGCAGCGTCACAGGGGGAACGGGCGGGGAGCTGTTTTTT
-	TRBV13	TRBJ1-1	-	CASSSWPSGNTEAFF	TGTGCCAGCAGCTCCTGGCCCTCTGGCAACACTGAAGCTTTCTTT
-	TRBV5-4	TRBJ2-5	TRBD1	CASSSGQGGGETQYF	TGTGCCAGCAGTTCCGGACAGGGTGGGGGAGAGACCCAGTACTTC
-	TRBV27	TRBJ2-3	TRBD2	CASSLTPSGGTSTDTQYF	TGTGCCAGCAGTTTAACTCCCAGCGGGGGGACTAGCACAGATACGCAGTATTTT
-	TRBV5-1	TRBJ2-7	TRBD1	CASSLGGQGSYEQYF	TGCGCCAGCAGCTTGGGGGGACAGGGCTCCTACGAGCAGTACTTC